A single sample gave rise to the 28 T cell receptor beta chains below, sequenced in a study of T cell repertoires and HLA-DP antigens. Data came from immunoSEQ multiplex PCR; TCRdb stores just in-frame clones and leaves some out. The sample includes about 1,300 clones, around two thirds of them seen just once. After roughly 2 weeks, CD4+ cells were restimulated 20 to 30 h with the same allogeneic DPB1. Stimulation used HeLa cells expressing transduced HLA-DPA1/DPB1, HLA-DM, invariant chain and CD80. The sequenced material came from CD137- CD4+ T cells from cultured PBMCs. The receptors originated from a man aged 60 to 69 in good health and CMV-seronegative.

The J gene is TRBJ1-4, the V gene TRBV15; 7 bases agree with TRBD1. V gave up 1 base and J gave up 0 bases; unmatched junction bases: 5. Per germline, CDR1 LNHNV and CDR2 YYDKDF (reference sequence). This CDR3 has 17 amino acids. This CDR3 reads CATSRASGTATNEKLFF. Written as DNA, the CDR3 is TGTGCCACCAGCAGAGCGTCCGGGACAGCAACTAATGAAAAACTGTTTTTT.

This clone was counted only a few times. This chain uses TRBV2 with TRBJ1-2, with a possible D match to TRBD1 (5 bases). CDR3 size: 13 residues. Per the germline V gene, CDR1 is SNHLY and CDR2 is FYNNEI. V dropped 1 base and J dropped 4 bases, with 7 bases sitting between them. The CDR3 DNA reads as TGTGCCAGCAGTGAAGTCCAGGGCTATGGCTACACCTTC. Its protein is CASSEVQGYGYTF. The full variable domain, in which reference TRBV2 and TRBJ1-2 provide the parts outside the CDR3, is EPEVTQTPSHQVTQMGQEVILRCVPISNHLYFYWYRQILGQKVEFLVSFYNNEISEKSEIFDDQFSVERPDGSNFTLKIRSTKLEDSAMYFCASSEVQGYGYTFGSGTRLTVV.

V and J are TRBV6-5 and TRBJ1-5; no reliable D call. V was trimmed by 0 bases and J by 6 bases, leaving 9 bases between them. The CDR3 contains 14 residues. In germline, CDR1 is MNHEY, CDR2 SVGAGI. The chain's CDR3 is CASSYSSGPQPQHF. CDR3 nucleotide sequence: TGTGCCAGCAGTTACTCTAGTGGGCCTCAGCCCCAGCATTTT.

This chain uses TRBV7-8 with TRBJ1-6; 9 bases are shared with TRBD1. Losses at the gene ends were 5 bases for V and 14 bases for J; bases not matched to a gene: 16. Germline V lookup: CDR1 SGHVS, CDR2 FQNEAQ. There are 16 residues in the CDR3. The CDR3 reads CASSPGQGLRVSSLHF. The CDR3 coding sequence is TGTGCCAGCAGCCCTGGACAGGGGTTACGTGTCTCGTCCCTCCACTTT.

V and J are TRBV7-7 and TRBJ2-3; TRBD2 agrees at 12 bases. The CDR3 spans 16 residues. Germline assignment: CDR1 SSHAT and CDR2 FNYEAQ (reference sequence). Trimming removed 1 base from V and 6 bases from J; junction bases left unmatched: 5. The CDR3 nucleotides read TGTGCCAGCAGCTTAGGACTAGCGGGAGCCCAGGATACGCAGTATTTT. Encoded protein: CASSLGLAGAQDTQYF.

This clone counts as large (0.1 to 1%). The chain has TRBV7-9 and TRBJ2-7, with D perhaps being TRBD1 or TRBD2 (6 bases each). Trimming took 3 bases from V and 2 from J, leaving 11 bases between them. Germline CDR1 SEHNR, CDR2 FQNEAQ (reference sequence). CDR3 length: 14 residues. The CDR3 coding sequence is TGTGCCAGCAGCTTCCCCCGGGGGCCCTACGAGCAGTACTTC. It specifies CASSFPRGPYEQYF.

The V gene is TRBV2, the J gene TRBJ2-7; the match to TRBD2 covers 15 bases. CDR3 size: 16 residues. With V trimmed by 4 bases and J by 6 bases, 7 bases remained unmatched. Germline V CDR1 and CDR2: SNHLY, FYNNEI. In DNA, the CDR3 is TGTGCCAGCAGTGCGGGACTAGCGGGGGGAACGGGCGAGCAGTACTTC. Its protein is CASSAGLAGGTGEQYF.

The chain carries TRBV11-2 and TRBJ2-7, with D perhaps matching TRBD2 (6 bases). V lost 2 bases and J 7 bases, leaving 18 bases between the germline ends. The V gene's germline CDR1 is SGHAT and CDR2 FQNNGV. CDR3 size: 15 residues. The CDR3 DNA reads TGTGCCAGCAGCTTATTGGCGGGGACCCCATTGGAGCAGTACGTC. Translated: CASSLLAGTPLEQYV.

The chain recombines TRBV7-3 with TRBJ2-3, with D possibly matching TRBD1 (5 bases). The V end was cut by 4 bases, the J end by 5 bases, with 10 bases between. The CDR3 totals 13 residues. Germline V gene lookup returns CDR1 SGHTA and CDR2 FQGTGA. For the CDR3, the DNA is TGTGCCAGCAGCTGGGGCCACGGAGATACGCAGTATTTT. Encoded protein: CASSWGHGDTQYF.

This sequence joins TRBV5-1 and TRBJ2-7; TRBD2 agrees at 8 bases. V dropped 4 bases and J dropped 2; count of bases not matched to a gene: 11. Germline CDR1 and CDR2: SGHRS and YFSETQ. The CDR3 covers 16 residues. The CDR3 loop reads CASSQDGGGQTYEQYF. The DNA of the CDR3 is TGCGCCAGCAGCCAGGACGGCGGGGGGCAGACCTACGAGCAGTACTTC. Full variable domain (missing parts from reference TRBV5-1 and TRBJ2-7): KAGVTQTPRYLIKTRGQQVTLSCSPISGHRSVSWYQQTPGQGLQFLFEYFSETQRNKGNFPGRFSGRQFSNSRSEMNVSTLELGDSALYLCASSQDGGGQTYEQYFGPGTRLTVT.

This clone occurred a few times. J is TRBJ2-2 and V is TRBV4-1, with D possibly being TRBD1 (6 bases). This CDR3 has 19 residues. Germline V gene data show CDR1 as MGHRA and CDR2 as YSYEKL. V was cut by 0 bases and J by 3 bases, with 20 bases left in between. This chain's CDR3 is CASSQDAPGARVYTGELFF. The CDR3, as DNA: TGCGCCAGCAGCCAAGATGCGCCAGGGGCTAGGGTTTACACCGGGGAGCTGTTTTTT.

By sample fraction, this clone is large. This chain uses TRBV19 with TRBJ2-2, with 8 bases aligning to TRBD1. With 8 bases clipped from V and 4 bases from J, the junction kept 12 bases outside the gene matches. The CDR3 length is 16 residues. From germline, CDR1 is LNHDA and CDR2 SQIVND (reference sequence). The CDR3, as DNA: TGTGCCAGTCGGGTTTGGCAGGGGGCCCCCACCGGGGAGCTGTTTTTT. This encodes CASRVWQGAPTGELFF.

This clone was observed a handful of times. V and J are TRBV6-6 and TRBJ2-7; D is unresolved. Germline values: CDR1 MNHNY, CDR2 SVGAGI (reference sequence). Trimming took off 8 bases at V and 3 bases at J, with 11 bases between the two ends. The CDR3 spans 12 residues. The CDR3 region has the DNA TGTGCCAGCCATGGGGTTGGCTACGAGCAGTACTTC. Its protein product is CASHGVGYEQYF.

The chain uses TRBV5-1 and TRBJ2-7; D is undetermined. Germline V lookup: CDR1 SGHRS, CDR2 YFSETQ. This CDR3 region has 15 residues. With 4 bases removed from V and 3 bases from J, the gap between germline ends came to 17 bases. CDR3 amino acids: CASSRSGGDIYEQYF. CDR3 in DNA: TGCGCCAGCAGCCGCTCTGGCGGAGATATCTACGAGCAGTACTTC.

This sequence joins TRBV7-2 and TRBJ1-2, with D possibly matching TRBD1 (6 bases). Trimming cost V 5 bases and J 5 bases, with 21 bases left between them. Germline V lookup: CDR1 SGHTA, CDR2 FQGNSA. The CDR3 consists of 16 residues. As DNA, the CDR3 is TGTGCCAGCAGCCAAGGGGGAGGACGACGACGGTATGGCTACACCTTC. Translation: CASSQGGGRRRYGYTF.

V usage is TRBV5-6 and J usage is TRBJ2-6; 8 bases are shared with TRBD2. The V gene's germline CDR1 is SGHDT and CDR2 YYEEEE. CDR3 length: 15 residues. J lost 0 bases, V lost 9 bases, and 5 bases had no gene match. The CDR3 region is CATSGGSSGANVLTF. CDR3 bases: TGTGCCACCTCGGGAGGGTCCTCTGGGGCCAACGTCCTGACTTTC.

This clone occurred once. V and J are TRBV5-6 and TRBJ1-1; the D is unclear. Looked up from germline, CDR1 is SGHDT and CDR2 is YYEEEE. The CDR3 covers 17 residues. Between the trimmed V and J ends, which lost 0 bases and 3 bases, there was a span of 18 bases. DNA for the CDR3: TGTGCCAGCAGCTTGGCGGTGAGGGCAGCCCCGGACACTGAAGCTTTCTTT. It encodes CASSLAVRAAPDTEAFF.

The J gene is TRBJ1-3, the V gene TRBV7-9; no firm D call. V dropped 3 bases and J dropped 0 bases, with 0 bases sitting between them. Per the germline V gene, CDR1 is SEHNR and CDR2 is FQNEAQ (reference sequence). The CDR3 runs to 12 residues. The CDR3 nucleotides are TGTGCCAGCAGCTTCTCTGGAAACACCATATATTTT. This encodes CASSFSGNTIYF.

Comments on this clone: An end of the junction does not agree with germline; a read error may underlie this. V usage is TRBV29-1 and J usage is TRBJ1-6; no definite D call. Per germline, CDR1 SQVTM and CDR2 ANQGSEA. The CDR3 length is 15 residues. CDR3 DNA sequence: TGCAGCGTTAGAGCCGGTCCTTACTATTATTCACCCCTCCACTTT. Translating it yields CSVRAGPYYYSPLHF.

A word on this clone: A clone one base away is much larger, so this may be a read error. Other DNA sequences in the same sample also yield this CDR3. This chain links TRBV30 with TRBJ2-1; the D is unclear. Germline V lookup: CDR1 GTSNPN, CDR2 SVGIG (reference sequence). The CDR3 is 14 residues long. V lost 3 bases, J lost 5 bases, and 14 bases lay in between. The CDR3 is CAWRGTRSDNEQFF. The DNA of the CDR3 is TGTGCCTGGAGGGGAACGCGCAGCGACAATGAGCAGTTCTTC.

This sequence joins TRBV19 and TRBJ2-7; D perhaps matches TRBD1 (6 bases). V lost 5 bases and J lost 2, with 13 bases in between. CDR1 LNHDA and CDR2 SQIVND come from the germline V gene (reference sequence). The CDR3 is 14 amino acids. The CDR3 spells CASSPKDRAYEQYV. The CDR3 nucleotides are TGTGCCAGTAGTCCTAAGGACAGAGCCTACGAGCAGTACGTC.

The V gene is TRBV19, the J gene TRBJ1-1; 7 bases fit TRBD1. CDR1 is LNHDA, CDR2 SQIVND, per germline (reference sequence). The CDR3 loop spans 15 amino acids. V lost 0 bases, J lost 1 base, and 2 bases stayed unmatched. In DNA form, the CDR3 reads TGTGCCAGTAGTATAGACCGACAGGGGAACACTGAAGCTTTCTTT. This translates into CASSIDRQGNTEAFF.

The chain recombines TRBV6-6 with TRBJ1-5; 7 nucleotides agree with TRBD1. The germline V gene encodes CDR1 MNHNY and CDR2 SVGAGI (reference sequence). The ends lost 6 bases at V and 2 bases at J; junction bases unmatched: 10. The CDR3 has 16 amino acids. The CDR3 sequence is CASSDRAPRGNQPQHF. Written as DNA, the CDR3 is TGTGCCAGCAGCGACAGGGCCCCGAGGGGCAATCAGCCCCAGCATTTT.

J is TRBJ1-6 and V is TRBV10-3, with D hard to call. The germline V gene encodes CDR1 ENHRY and CDR2 SYGVKD. The CDR3 is 14 residues long. Trimming removed 6 bases at V and 10 bases at J, with 16 bases between. The CDR3 DNA sequence: TGTGCCATCAGCCCGGGAGAAGGAGGGTCACCCCTCCACTTT. This gives the protein CAISPGEGGSPLHF.

This clone occurred once. CDR3 nucleotide sequence: TGTGCCAGCAGTACACAGGGGGGAGTACATAGGGAGACCCAGTACTTC. It specifies CASSTQGGVHRETQYF. The V call is TRBV6-4, the J call TRBJ2-5, with 8 bases that match TRBD1. J gave up 5 bases and V 5 bases, and 13 bases lay outside the gene matches. This CDR3 is 16 amino acids long. Germline V gene sequence: CDR1 MRHNA, CDR2 SNTAGT.

The V and J genes are TRBV18 and TRBJ2-7; D is possibly TRBD1 (6 bases). V was pared by 4 bases and J by 3 bases, with 16 bases between. CDR3 length: 15 amino acids. Germline values: CDR1 KGHSH, CDR2 LQKENI. The CDR3 DNA sequence: TGTGCCAGCTCACGGGATCAGGGGAAGAACTACGAGCAGTACTTC. It codes for CASSRDQGKNYEQYF.

This clone was recorded only once. V is TRBV10-1 and J is TRBJ1-1, with 8 bases that match TRBD1. The J segment lost 8 bases and the V segment lost 0 bases, leaving 11 bases of the junction unmatched. Germline CDR1 WNHNN, CDR2 SYGVQD (reference sequence). This CDR3 is 16 amino acids long. CDR3 bases: TGCGCCAGCAGTGAGTCCCCACTGACAGGGGAAGTCGAAGCTTTCTTT. Its translation: CASSESPLTGEVEAFF.

V is TRBV14 and J is TRBJ1-6, with 8 nucleotides matching TRBD1. Losses at the gene ends were 4 bases for V and 9 bases for J; bases not matched to a gene: 11. In germline, CDR1 is SGHDN, CDR2 FVKESK. The CDR3 is made up of 16 amino acids. DNA of the CDR3: TGTGCCAGCAGCCCCTTGGCAGGGGGCTTTGGTTCACCCCTCCACTTT. It is translated as CASSPLAGGFGSPLHF.